This T cell receptor beta chain was sequenced for a study of post-analysis software for immune sequencing data. The study, taken as a whole, reports: Controls had lower frequencies than patients of about 5 TRBV segments, which included TRBV5-6, TRBV5-1 and TRBV20-1.

A remark on this clonotype: Its antigen is currently unknown.

CDR1 and CDR2 from the germline V gene are SQVTM and ANQGSEA. V shed 3 bases and J shed 6 bases, with 15 bases lying between them. The CDR3 is 14 amino acids. The TCR beta cDNA libraries carried unique molecular identifiers. From the PCR reads, TCRdb called clonotypes with MiXCR, one entry per CDR3 protein. The profile shows about 570,000 distinct CDR3 sequences, around a third of them singletons. The specimen sequenced was blood. The clonotype was recovered from a girl under 18 with multiple sclerosis. The chain combines TRBV29-1 with TRBJ2-4; the D is unclear. The CDR3 here is CSVEGEPQGNIQYF. In nucleotides, the CDR3 is TGCAGCGTTGAGGGTGAACCCCAAGGAAACATTCAGTACTTC. The complete variable domain, with remaining parts taken from reference TRBV29-1 and TRBJ2-4, reads SAVISQKPSRDICQRGTSLTIQCQVDSQVTMMFWYRQQPGQSLTLIATANQGSEATYESGFVIDKFPISRPNLTFSTLTVSNMSPEDSSIYLCSVEGEPQGNIQYFGAGTRLSVL.